A few counts support the clone carrying this TCR beta chain. The antigen is undetermined. This sample was taken from a study of cytomegalovirus exposure and HLA in healthy donors. The PCR made use of 60 Vbeta and 13 Jbeta primers. Assay: immunoSEQ multiplex PCR; the TCRdb copy retains only in-frame clones and omits some. The table lists over 100,000 clones, about 76% of them singletons. Trimming stripped 0 bases from V and 0 bases from J, with 4 bases between. The CDR3 totals 14 residues. The germline V gene has CDR1 SGDLS and CDR2 YYNGEE. Points from the study as a whole: On later analysis, the bulk of CMV-associated TCR beta chains appeared to be HLA-restricted. As confirmed in vitro, a few CMV-associated chains were specific for CMV antigens. Donors were assumed by presence/absence analyses to have roughly uniform sequencing depth.

This clonotype was obtained from a middle-aged man in good health and CMV-seronegative. The chain uses TRBV9 and TRBJ1-3; D unresolved. The sample was PBMCs. The CDR3 DNA follows: TGTGCCAGCAGCGTAGGTCACTCTGGAAACACCATATATTTT. Translating it yields CASSVGHSGNTIYF.